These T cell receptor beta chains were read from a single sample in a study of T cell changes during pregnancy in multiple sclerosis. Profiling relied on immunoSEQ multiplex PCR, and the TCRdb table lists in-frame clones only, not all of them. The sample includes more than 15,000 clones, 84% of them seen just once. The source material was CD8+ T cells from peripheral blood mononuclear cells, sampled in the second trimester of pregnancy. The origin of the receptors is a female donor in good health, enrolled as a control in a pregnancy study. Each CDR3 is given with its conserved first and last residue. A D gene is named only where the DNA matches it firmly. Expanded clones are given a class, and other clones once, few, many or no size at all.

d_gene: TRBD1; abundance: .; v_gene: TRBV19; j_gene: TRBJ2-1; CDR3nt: TGTGCCAGTAGTATTTCACAGGGGGCTAACAATGAGCAGTTCTTC; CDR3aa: CASSISQGANNEQFF
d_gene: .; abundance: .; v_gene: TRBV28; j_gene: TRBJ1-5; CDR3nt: TGTGCCAGCACCGCGACAGAGAACTATAGCAATCAGCCCCAGCATTTT; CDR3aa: CASTATENYSNQPQHF
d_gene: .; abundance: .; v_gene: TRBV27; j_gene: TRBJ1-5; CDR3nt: TGTGCCAATGTACAGGGCAATCAGCCCCAGCATTTT; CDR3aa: CANVQGNQPQHF
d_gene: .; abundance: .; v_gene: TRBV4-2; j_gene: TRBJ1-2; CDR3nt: TGTGCCAGCAGCCAAGTTGCGACAGGTACCTATGGCTACACCTTC; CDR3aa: CASSQVATGTYGYTF
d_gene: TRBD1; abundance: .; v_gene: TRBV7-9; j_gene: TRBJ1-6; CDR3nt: TGTGCCAGCAGCCAGGGACAGGGCGATTCACCCCTCCACTTT; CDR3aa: CASSQGQGDSPLHF
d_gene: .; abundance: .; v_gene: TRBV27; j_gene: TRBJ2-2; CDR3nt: TGTGCCAGCAGTTTATACCGCGGCACCGGGGAGCTGTTTTTT; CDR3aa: CASSLYRGTGELFF
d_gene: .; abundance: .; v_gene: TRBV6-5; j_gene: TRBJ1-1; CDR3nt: TGTGCCAGCAGTAAATTCCTAGAGACGAACACTGAAGCTTTCTTT; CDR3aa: CASSKFLETNTEAFF
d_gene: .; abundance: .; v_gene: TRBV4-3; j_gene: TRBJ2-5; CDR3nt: TGCGCCAGCAGCCTCACACAGGGAACCCAAGAGACCCAGTACTTC; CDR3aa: CASSLTQGTQETQYF
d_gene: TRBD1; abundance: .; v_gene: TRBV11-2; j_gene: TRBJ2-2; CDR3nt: TGTGCCAGCAGGCCTGGACAGGATCTTCGCACCGGGGAGCTGTTTTTT; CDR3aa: CASRPGQDLRTGELFF
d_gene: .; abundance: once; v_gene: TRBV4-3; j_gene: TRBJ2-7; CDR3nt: TGCGCCAGCAGCCAAGAGGCAGGGATTATTTACGAGCAGTACTTC; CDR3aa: CASSQEAGIIYEQYF
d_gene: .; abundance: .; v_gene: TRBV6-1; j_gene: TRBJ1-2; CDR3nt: TGTGCCAGCATAGGCAGGGCGGACTATGGCTACACCTTC; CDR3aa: CASIGRADYGYTF
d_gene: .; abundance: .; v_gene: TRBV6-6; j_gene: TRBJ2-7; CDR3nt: TGTGCCAGCAGTTACATACTAGAGAACGAGCAGTACTTC; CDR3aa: CASSYILENEQYF
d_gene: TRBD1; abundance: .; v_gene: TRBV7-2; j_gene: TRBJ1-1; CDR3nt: TGTGCCAGCAGCTCTCCCAGTGGGACAGGGGAGCGTTTCTTT; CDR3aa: CASSSPSGTGERFF
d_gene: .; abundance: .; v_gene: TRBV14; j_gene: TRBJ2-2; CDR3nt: TGTGCCAGCAGAAACAGTGCCGGGGAGCTGTTTTTT; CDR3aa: CASRNSAGELFF
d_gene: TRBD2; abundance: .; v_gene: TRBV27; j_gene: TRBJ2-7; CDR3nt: TGTGCCAGCAGCAAGATGGCGGGGGGATCCCAAACCTACGAGCAGTACTTC; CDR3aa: CASSKMAGGSQTYEQYF
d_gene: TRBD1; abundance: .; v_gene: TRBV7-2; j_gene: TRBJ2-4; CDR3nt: TGTGCCAGCAGTCCGACGACAGGGGGCGGAAACATTCAGTACTTC; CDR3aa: CASSPTTGGGNIQYF